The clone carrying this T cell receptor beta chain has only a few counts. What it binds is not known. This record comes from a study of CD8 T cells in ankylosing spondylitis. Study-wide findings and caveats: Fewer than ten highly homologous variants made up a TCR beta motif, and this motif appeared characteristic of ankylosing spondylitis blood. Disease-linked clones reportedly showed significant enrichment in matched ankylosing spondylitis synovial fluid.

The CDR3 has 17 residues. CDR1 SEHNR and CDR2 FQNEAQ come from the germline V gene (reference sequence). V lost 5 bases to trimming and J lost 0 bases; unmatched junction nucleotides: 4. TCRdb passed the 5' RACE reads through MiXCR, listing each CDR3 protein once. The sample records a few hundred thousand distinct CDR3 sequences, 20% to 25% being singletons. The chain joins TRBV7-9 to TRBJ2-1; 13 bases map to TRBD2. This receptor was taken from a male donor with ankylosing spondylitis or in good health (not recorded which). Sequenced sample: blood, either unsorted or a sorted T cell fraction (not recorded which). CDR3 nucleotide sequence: TGTGCCAGCAGCCGGACTAGCGGGGGAAGCTCCTACAATGAGCAGTTCTTC. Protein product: CASSRTSGGSSYNEQFF.